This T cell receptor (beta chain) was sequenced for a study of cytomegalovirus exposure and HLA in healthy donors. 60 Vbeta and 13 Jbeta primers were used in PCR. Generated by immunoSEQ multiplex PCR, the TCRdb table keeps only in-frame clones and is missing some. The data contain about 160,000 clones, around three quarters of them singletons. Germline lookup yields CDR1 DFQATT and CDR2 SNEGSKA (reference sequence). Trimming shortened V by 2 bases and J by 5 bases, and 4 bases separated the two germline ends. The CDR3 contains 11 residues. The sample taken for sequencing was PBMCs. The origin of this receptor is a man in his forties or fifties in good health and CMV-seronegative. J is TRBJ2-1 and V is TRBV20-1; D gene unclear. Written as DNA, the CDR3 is TGCAGTGCTAGATTAGACAATGAGCAGTTCTTC. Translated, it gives CSARLDNEQFF.